One and the same sample provided the 6 T cell receptor beta chains below, sequenced in a study of blood T cell repertoires in COVID-19 (dated by TCRdb to 2020 to 2022). Library preparation employed the immunoSEQ multiplex PCR assay. In TCRdb, the immuneACCESS table is reduced to in-frame sequences with V and J assigned. These tables do not hold every clone; where another copy was compared, an unresolved V gene accounts for under half, and the others remain unexplained. The sample table records over 45,000 clones; roughly 80% of these occur just once. The top ten clonotypes cover 5.5% to 6% of the sample. Sequences were obtained from peripheral blood. The receptors derive from a human donor in a cohort sampled during active or convalescent COVID-19.

The V gene is TRBV28, the J gene TRBJ1-2, with TRBD1 matching 8 bases. V lost 5 bases, J lost 4 bases, and 9 bases stayed unmatched. Per the germline V gene, CDR1 is MDHEN and CDR2 is SYDVKM. CDR3 length equals 15 residues. CDR3 in amino acids: CASSPAGGGGYGYTF. CDR3 sequence (DNA): TGTGCCAGCAGTCCCGCAGGGGGCGGTGGCTATGGCTACACCTTC.

This chain joins TRBV2 and TRBJ1-1; TRBD1 matches 11 bases. V dropped 8 bases and J dropped 7; count of bases not matched to a gene: 6. Germline V gene data show CDR1 as SNHLY and CDR2 as FYNNEI. This CDR3 comprises 13 residues. The DNA of the CDR3 is TGTGCCAGCGGGGGACAGGGGGTGGGTGAAGCTTTCTTT. It specifies CASGGQGVGEAFF.

The chain carries TRBV2 and TRBJ2-5, with TRBD2 matching over 9 bases. CDR1 and CDR2 (germline): SNHLY, FYNNEI. V shed 7 bases and J 1 base; nucleotides not matched to a gene: 7. The CDR3 loop spans 15 amino acids. This CDR3 reads CASKSSGGPQETQYF. The CDR3 DNA sequence: TGTGCCAGCAAAAGTAGCGGGGGTCCCCAAGAGACCCAGTACTTC.

The rearrangement uses TRBV6-4 and TRBJ2-1; no firm D call. Deletions cut 0 bases from V and 7 bases from J, with 16 bases between. This CDR3 has 16 residues. Germline CDR1 reads MRHNA; CDR2 reads SNTAGT. This CDR3 is CASSDSWVGFTNEQFF. As DNA, the CDR3 is TGTGCCAGCAGTGACTCGTGGGTGGGCTTCACTAATGAGCAGTTCTTC.

This sequence joins TRBV6-5 and TRBJ2-7; TRBD1 matches at 7 bases. Germline CDR1 is MNHEY and CDR2 is SVGAGI. The J segment lost 5 bases and the V segment lost 7 bases, leaving 8 bases of the junction unmatched. The CDR3 is 13 amino acids. CDR3 in amino acids: CASTTGNLNEQYF. CDR3 in DNA: TGTGCCAGCACGACAGGGAACTTAAACGAGCAGTACTTC.

V gene TRBV5-6 combines with J gene TRBJ2-7, with 8 bases identical to TRBD1. The CDR3 spans 15 residues. The junction had 12 bases not matched to a gene; V was cut back by 8 bases and J by 2 bases. The germline gives CDR1 SGHDT, CDR2 YYEEEE. DNA for the CDR3: TGTGCCAGTTTAGGTCGTGACAGGGGACCCTACGAGCAGTACTTC. It is translated as CASLGRDRGPYEQYF.